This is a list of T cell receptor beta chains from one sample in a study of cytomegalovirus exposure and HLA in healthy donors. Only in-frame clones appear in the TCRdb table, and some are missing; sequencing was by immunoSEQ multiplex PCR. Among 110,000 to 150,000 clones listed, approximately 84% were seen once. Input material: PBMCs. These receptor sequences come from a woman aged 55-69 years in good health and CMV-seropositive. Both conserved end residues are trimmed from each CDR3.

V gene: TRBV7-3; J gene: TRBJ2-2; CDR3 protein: ASSMTSGRALGELF
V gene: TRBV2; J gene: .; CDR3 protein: ASSVAGPTYEQY
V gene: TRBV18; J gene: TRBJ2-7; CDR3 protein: ASSPGGPYEQY
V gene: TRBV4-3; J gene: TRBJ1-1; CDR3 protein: ASSQDPLIAGTGSWDTEAF
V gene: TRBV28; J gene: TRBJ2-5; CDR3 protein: ASSGRPTEETQY
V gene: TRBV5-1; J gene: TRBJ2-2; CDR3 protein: ASTGLAGLGGGELF
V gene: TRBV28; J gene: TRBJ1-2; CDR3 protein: ASSPLGQGGHGYT
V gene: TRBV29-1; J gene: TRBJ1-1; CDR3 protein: SADRGPMNTEAF
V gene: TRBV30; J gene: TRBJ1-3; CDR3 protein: AWSVGSGNTIY
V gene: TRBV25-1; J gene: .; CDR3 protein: ASSETYEQY
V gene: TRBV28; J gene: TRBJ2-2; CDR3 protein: ASSTRRTGGLF
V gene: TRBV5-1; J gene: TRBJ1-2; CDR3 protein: ASSYGQGGYGYT
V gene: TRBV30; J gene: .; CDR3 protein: AWIRGSLYEQY
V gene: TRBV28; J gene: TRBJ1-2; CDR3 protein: ASSVTGETGYT
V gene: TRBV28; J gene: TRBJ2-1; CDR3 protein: ASSFLTGQGGAEQF
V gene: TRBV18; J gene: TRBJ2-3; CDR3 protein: ASSPRLAGFTDTQY
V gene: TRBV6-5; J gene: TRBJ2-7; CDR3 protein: ASSYSFTVSYEQY
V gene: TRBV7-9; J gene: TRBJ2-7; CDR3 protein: ASSGGGYDYEQY
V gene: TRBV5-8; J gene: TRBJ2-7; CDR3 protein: ASRAPGLAGGSTYIY
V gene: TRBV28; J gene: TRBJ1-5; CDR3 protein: ASSLMGRAGNQPQH
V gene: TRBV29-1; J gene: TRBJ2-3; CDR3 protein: SVERGGPGTDTQY
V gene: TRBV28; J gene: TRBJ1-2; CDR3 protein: ASSRKRGYGYT
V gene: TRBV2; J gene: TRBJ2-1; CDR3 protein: ASGGGPGYNEQF
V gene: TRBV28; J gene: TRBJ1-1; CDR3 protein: ASRVTRDTLNTEAF
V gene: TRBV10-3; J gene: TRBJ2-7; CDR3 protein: AISESNGDYEQY
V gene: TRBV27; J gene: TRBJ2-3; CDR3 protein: ASSYTSTDTQY
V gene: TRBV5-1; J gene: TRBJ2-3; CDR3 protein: ASRARDSVTDTQY
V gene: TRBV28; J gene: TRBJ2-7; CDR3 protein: ASTQVQPYEQY
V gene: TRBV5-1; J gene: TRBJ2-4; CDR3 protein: ASSLGQLDIQY
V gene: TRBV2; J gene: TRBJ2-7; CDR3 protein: ASSVSYEQY
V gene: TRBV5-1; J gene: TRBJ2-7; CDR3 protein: ASSLTGGGSYEQY
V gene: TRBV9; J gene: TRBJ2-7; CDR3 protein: ASSVVRPEQY
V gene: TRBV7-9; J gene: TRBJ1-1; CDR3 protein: ASSFSGTYNTEAF
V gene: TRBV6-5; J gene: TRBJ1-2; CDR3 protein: ASYFDYGYT
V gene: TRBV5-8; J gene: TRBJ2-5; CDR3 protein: ASSIRLARGGTQY
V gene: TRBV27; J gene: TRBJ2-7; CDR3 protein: ASSKSAGWREQY
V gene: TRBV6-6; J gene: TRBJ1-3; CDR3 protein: ASSRQGSSGNTIY
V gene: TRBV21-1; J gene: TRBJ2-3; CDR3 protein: ASSDYPLAGGDTQY
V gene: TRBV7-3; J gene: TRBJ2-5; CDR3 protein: ASSSAPGETQY
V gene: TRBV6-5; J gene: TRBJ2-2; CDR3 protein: ASHKGVIGELF
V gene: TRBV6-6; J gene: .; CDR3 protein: ASMTTGTAYEQY
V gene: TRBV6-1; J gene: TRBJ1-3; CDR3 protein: ASSQTGDPGNTIY
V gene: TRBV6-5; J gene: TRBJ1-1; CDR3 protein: ASSTMGGEAF
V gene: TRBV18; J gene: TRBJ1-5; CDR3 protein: ASSGGAAGPQH
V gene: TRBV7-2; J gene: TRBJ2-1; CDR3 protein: ASSLMGTIQGEQF
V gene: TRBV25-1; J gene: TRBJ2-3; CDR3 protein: ASSEFGLAGNTDTQY
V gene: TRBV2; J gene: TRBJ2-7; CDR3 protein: ASSHKSDRGPYEQY
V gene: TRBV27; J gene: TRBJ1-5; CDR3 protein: ASSLSGHRLQPQH
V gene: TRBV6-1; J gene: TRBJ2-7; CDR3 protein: ASTRTDQTKEQY
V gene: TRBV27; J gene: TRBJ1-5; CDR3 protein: ASGQSNQPQH
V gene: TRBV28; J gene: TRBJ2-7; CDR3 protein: ASSGGSPFYEQY
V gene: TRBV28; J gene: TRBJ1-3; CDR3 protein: ASSQYASSGNTIY
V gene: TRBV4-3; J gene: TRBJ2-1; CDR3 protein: ASSQGWGRGLREQF
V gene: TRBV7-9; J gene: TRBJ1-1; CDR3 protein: ASSMNRGANTEAF
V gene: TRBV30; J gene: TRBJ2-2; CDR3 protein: AYWRTSGGELF